These T cell receptor beta chains were read from a single sample in a study of T cells in Graves' hyperthyroidism and ophthalmopathy. TCRdb ran MiXCR on the multiplex PCR reads and lists one entry per CDR3 protein. The sample gives roughly 300,000 distinct CDR3 sequences, approximately 26% of which show up once; approximately 30% is in the top ten. Sequences were obtained from blood. Receptors were obtained from a man aged 35 to 55 with Graves' hyperthyroidism that later progressed to Graves' ophthalmopathy. CDR3s include the opening cysteine and the closing phenylalanine or tryptophan. Fields, in order: V gene, D gene, J gene, clone size, CDR3 DNA, CDR3 protein. A D gene is named only where the DNA matches it firmly. Clone size, where shown, is once, few, many, or a class for clones that have expanded.

v_gene: TRBV7-8
d_gene: .
j_gene: TRBJ2-7
abundance: .
CDR3nt: TGTGCCAGCAGCATCCGGGAAGCGGGTTCCTACGAGCAGTACTTC
CDR3aa: CASSIREAGSYEQYF

v_gene: TRBV30
d_gene: .
j_gene: TRBJ1-1
abundance: .
CDR3nt: TGTGCCTGGAGTAACCCGTTACGGGGGAGCACTGAAGCTTTCTTT
CDR3aa: CAWSNPLRGSTEAFF

v_gene: TRBV10-1
d_gene: TRBD1
j_gene: TRBJ1-1
abundance: .
CDR3nt: TGCGCCAGCAGAAGACAGGGGGACACTGAAGCTTTCTTT
CDR3aa: CASRRQGDTEAFF

v_gene: TRBV7-9
d_gene: TRBD1
j_gene: TRBJ2-7
abundance: many
CDR3nt: TGTGCCAGCAGCTCGGTCCGGGGACAGACATCTCTGTACTTC
CDR3aa: CASSSVRGQTSLYF

v_gene: TRBV11-2
d_gene: .
j_gene: TRBJ2-7
abundance: many
CDR3nt: TGTGCCAGCAGCTGGCGGACAGTCTCCGAGCAGTACTTC
CDR3aa: CASSWRTVSEQYF

v_gene: TRBV24-1
d_gene: TRBD2
j_gene: TRBJ2-5
abundance: many
CDR3nt: TGTGCCACCAGTGAAAGGTCTAGCGGGAGGTTCCAAGAGACCCAGTACTTC
CDR3aa: CATSERSSGRFQETQYF

v_gene: TRBV6-1
d_gene: TRBD1
j_gene: TRBJ2-2
abundance: many
CDR3nt: TGTGCCAGCAGTGAAATGGACAGGGTTTTCACCGGGGAGCTGTTTTTT
CDR3aa: CASSEMDRVFTGELFF

v_gene: TRBV5-1
d_gene: .
j_gene: TRBJ2-5
abundance: many
CDR3nt: TGCGCCAGCAGCCCTGGACCGACAGGAGTGACCCAGTACTTC
CDR3aa: CASSPGPTGVTQYF

v_gene: TRBV3-1
d_gene: TRBD2
j_gene: TRBJ2-5
abundance: few
CDR3nt: TGTGCCAGCAGCCGGACTAGCGGGAGGAAACGAGAGACCCAGTACTTC
CDR3aa: CASSRTSGRKRETQYF

v_gene: TRBV7-2
d_gene: .
j_gene: TRBJ1-1
abundance: .
CDR3nt: TGTGCCAGCAGCTTAGGCATAGGGTTGGGGTCAGCAGCTTTCTTT
CDR3aa: CASSLGIGLGSAAFF

v_gene: TRBV7-9
d_gene: .
j_gene: TRBJ2-7
abundance: many
CDR3nt: TGTGCCAGCACCATCGGTGGGGGTAGTTGGAACGAGCAGTACTTC
CDR3aa: CASTIGGGSWNEQYF

v_gene: TRBV19
d_gene: TRBD1
j_gene: TRBJ1-5
abundance: many
CDR3nt: TGTGCCAGTAGTATAGTCGGGACAGTCGGCAATCAGCCCCAGCATTTT
CDR3aa: CASSIVGTVGNQPQHF

v_gene: TRBV12-3/TRBV12-4
d_gene: .
j_gene: TRBJ2-5
abundance: few
CDR3nt: TGTGCCAGCAGTTCAACAGGGAAGCGAGAGACCCAGTACTTC
CDR3aa: CASSSTGKRETQYF

v_gene: TRBV6-2/TRBV6-3
d_gene: .
j_gene: TRBJ2-7
abundance: many
CDR3nt: TGTGCCAGCAGTTACTCCCTCTACGAGCAGTACTTC
CDR3aa: CASSYSLYEQYF

v_gene: TRBV2
d_gene: .
j_gene: TRBJ2-5
abundance: .
CDR3nt: TGTGCCAGCACGTGGGAAGAGACCCAGTACTTC
CDR3aa: CASTWEETQYF

v_gene: TRBV28
d_gene: .
j_gene: TRBJ1-4
abundance: once
CDR3nt: TGTGCCAGCAACCCGGCCGGGTCCGGTGAAAAACTGTTTTTT
CDR3aa: CASNPAGSGEKLFF

v_gene: TRBV6-1
d_gene: TRBD1
j_gene: TRBJ1-6
abundance: .
CDR3nt: TGTGCCAGCAGTGAATTCGGGGACAGGAATTCACCCCTCCACTTT
CDR3aa: CASSEFGDRNSPLHF

v_gene: TRBV6-1
d_gene: .
j_gene: TRBJ1-2
abundance: .
CDR3nt: TGTGCCAGCTGGGGTGCCCAATCTGGCTACACCTTC
CDR3aa: CASWGAQSGYTF

v_gene: TRBV19
d_gene: .
j_gene: TRBJ1-1
abundance: many
CDR3nt: TGTGCCAGTAGTCTGGACAACGTAATGAACACTGAAGCTTTCTTT
CDR3aa: CASSLDNVMNTEAFF

v_gene: TRBV30
d_gene: TRBD1
j_gene: TRBJ1-2
abundance: .
CDR3nt: TGTGCCTCCACCCCGGACAGGGGCTACGGCTACACCTTC
CDR3aa: CASTPDRGYGYTF

v_gene: TRBV6-1
d_gene: TRBD2
j_gene: TRBJ2-5
abundance: many
CDR3nt: TGTGCCAGCAGGGACCGATGGACTAGCGGGATTAGGAGAGAGACCCAGTACTTC
CDR3aa: CASRDRWTSGIRRETQYF

v_gene: TRBV20-1
d_gene: TRBD2
j_gene: TRBJ2-7
abundance: .
CDR3nt: TGCAGTGCGGGACTAGCGGGAGAGTACGAGCAGTACTTC
CDR3aa: CSAGLAGEYEQYF

v_gene: TRBV7-2
d_gene: .
j_gene: TRBJ2-2
abundance: .
CDR3nt: TGTGCCAGCAGCTTTCTAGGGGTGGGCGGGGAGCTGTTTTTT
CDR3aa: CASSFLGVGGELFF

v_gene: TRBV2
d_gene: .
j_gene: TRBJ2-7
abundance: .
CDR3nt: TGTGCCAGCAGTCCACTAGTGTACGAGCAGTACTTC
CDR3aa: CASSPLVYEQYF

v_gene: TRBV6-1
d_gene: TRBD1
j_gene: TRBJ2-7
abundance: many
CDR3nt: TGTGCCAGCAGCCCTGCTGAGACAGGGAACTACGAGCAGTACTTC
CDR3aa: CASSPAETGNYEQYF

v_gene: TRBV2
d_gene: .
j_gene: TRBJ1-1
abundance: .
CDR3nt: TGTGCCAGCGACCTGATGAACACTGAAGCTTTCTTT
CDR3aa: CASDLMNTEAFF

v_gene: TRBV7-8
d_gene: .
j_gene: TRBJ2-7
abundance: .
CDR3nt: TGTGCCAGCAGCTTTCGCCCATCCTACGAGCAGTACTTC
CDR3aa: CASSFRPSYEQYF

v_gene: TRBV14
d_gene: TRBD1
j_gene: TRBJ1-1
abundance: many
CDR3nt: TGTGCCAGCAGCCAGAGGGGACAGGGGTTCAGAGGGAGGACTGAAGCTTTCTTT
CDR3aa: CASSQRGQGFRGRTEAFF

v_gene: TRBV7-2
d_gene: .
j_gene: TRBJ2-7
abundance: .
CDR3nt: TGTGCCAGCAGCTTACAGTCTGTAAACTACGAGCAGTACTTC
CDR3aa: CASSLQSVNYEQYF

v_gene: TRBV18
d_gene: .
j_gene: TRBJ1-1
abundance: many
CDR3nt: TGTGCCACCGCACAGCTAAGGAACACTGAAGCTTTCTTT
CDR3aa: CATAQLRNTEAFF

v_gene: TRBV28
d_gene: TRBD1
j_gene: TRBJ2-4
abundance: few
CDR3nt: TGTGCCACCCGGGGGACAGGGGGGGAAAACATTCAGTACTTC
CDR3aa: CATRGTGGENIQYF

v_gene: TRBV30
d_gene: TRBD1
j_gene: TRBJ1-2
abundance: .
CDR3nt: TGTGCCTGGAGTGTAACAGGGGGTAGCTATGGCTACACCTTC
CDR3aa: CAWSVTGGSYGYTF

v_gene: TRBV6-9
d_gene: .
j_gene: TRBJ2-7
abundance: many
CDR3nt: TGTGCCAGCAGTTACCCAAAAATCCGGACGGAGGGCTCCTACGAGCAGTACTTC
CDR3aa: CASSYPKIRTEGSYEQYF

v_gene: TRBV19
d_gene: TRBD1
j_gene: TRBJ2-2
abundance: .
CDR3nt: TGTGCCAGTAGTATGGGACAGGGATGGGCCGGGGAGCTGTTTTTT
CDR3aa: CASSMGQGWAGELFF

v_gene: TRBV11-3
d_gene: TRBD1
j_gene: TRBJ2-5
abundance: many
CDR3nt: TGTGCCAGCAGCTCACAGGGGTCTGAGACCCAGTACTTC
CDR3aa: CASSSQGSETQYF

v_gene: TRBV6-1
d_gene: TRBD1
j_gene: TRBJ2-5
abundance: .
CDR3nt: TGTGCCAGCAGTGAAGGCAGGGGGCCAGAGACCCAGTACTTC
CDR3aa: CASSEGRGPETQYF

v_gene: TRBV28
d_gene: TRBD1
j_gene: TRBJ2-2
abundance: many
CDR3nt: TGTGCCAGCAACAGGGGCGGAAACACCGGGGAGCTGTTTTTT
CDR3aa: CASNRGGNTGELFF

v_gene: TRBV6-1
d_gene: TRBD2
j_gene: TRBJ2-1
abundance: many
CDR3nt: TGTGCCAGCAGCTCACCGGGACTAGCAGTTGAGCAGTTCTTC
CDR3aa: CASSSPGLAVEQFF

v_gene: TRBV30
d_gene: .
j_gene: TRBJ1-2
abundance: .
CDR3nt: TGTGCCTGGAGGGGTGTATCGTTCTATGGCTACACCTTC
CDR3aa: CAWRGVSFYGYTF

v_gene: TRBV12-3/TRBV12-4
d_gene: TRBD1
j_gene: TRBJ2-5
abundance: many
CDR3nt: TGTGCCAGCAGATGGACAGGCGAGGTGGAGACCCAGTACTTC
CDR3aa: CASRWTGEVETQYF

v_gene: TRBV6-1
d_gene: TRBD2
j_gene: TRBJ2-2
abundance: many
CDR3nt: TGTGCCAGCAATGGTTTAGCTAGCGGGAGGGTGAACACCGGGGAGCTGTTTTTT
CDR3aa: CASNGLASGRVNTGELFF

v_gene: TRBV6-1
d_gene: .
j_gene: TRBJ2-7
abundance: many
CDR3nt: TGTGCCAGCAACCAACGCCCCAGCGAGAGGAATCCCTACGAGCAGTACTTC
CDR3aa: CASNQRPSERNPYEQYF

v_gene: TRBV27
d_gene: .
j_gene: TRBJ1-2
abundance: .
CDR3nt: TGTGCCAGCAGTTTCAGGGGATCATCTCCCTATGGCTACACCTTC
CDR3aa: CASSFRGSSPYGYTF

v_gene: TRBV19
d_gene: TRBD1
j_gene: TRBJ2-5
abundance: few
CDR3nt: TGTGCCAGTAGCCGACAGGGGAAACGAGAGACCCAGTACTTC
CDR3aa: CASSRQGKRETQYF

v_gene: TRBV19
d_gene: .
j_gene: TRBJ1-5
abundance: .
CDR3nt: TGTGCCAGTACCTCGGACGGTAATAGTAATCAGCCCCAGCATTTT
CDR3aa: CASTSDGNSNQPQHF

v_gene: TRBV5-1
d_gene: .
j_gene: TRBJ2-7
abundance: many
CDR3nt: TGCGCCAGCAGCTTGTTCGGGACAACCAGGTGGGAGCAGTACTTC
CDR3aa: CASSLFGTTRWEQYF

v_gene: TRBV19
d_gene: .
j_gene: TRBJ2-7
abundance: once
CDR3nt: TGTGCCAGTAGCCAGTCAGGGAACGTCGGCGAGCAGTACTTC
CDR3aa: CASSQSGNVGEQYF

v_gene: TRBV20-1
d_gene: .
j_gene: TRBJ2-7
abundance: .
CDR3nt: TGCAGTGCTAGAAATATCCAGGGGTTAACCTACGAGCAGTACTTC
CDR3aa: CSARNIQGLTYEQYF

v_gene: TRBV11-2
d_gene: TRBD2
j_gene: TRBJ2-7
abundance: many
CDR3nt: TGTGCCAGCAGCTCAGTGGTACTAGCGGGAGGGATCTACGAGCAGTACTTC
CDR3aa: CASSSVVLAGGIYEQYF

v_gene: TRBV27
d_gene: TRBD2
j_gene: TRBJ2-2
abundance: many
CDR3nt: TGTGCCAGCAGCTCCCGGACTAGCGGGAGAGGCACCGGGGAGCTGTTTTTT
CDR3aa: CASSSRTSGRGTGELFF

v_gene: TRBV4-1
d_gene: TRBD1
j_gene: TRBJ1-1
abundance: many
CDR3nt: TGCGCCAGCAGCCATCGGACAGGGGGCACTGAAGCTTTCTTT
CDR3aa: CASSHRTGGTEAFF

v_gene: TRBV20-1
d_gene: .
j_gene: TRBJ1-3
abundance: .
CDR3nt: TGCAGTGCTAGACCACGGACAGACTCTGGAAACACCATATATTTT
CDR3aa: CSARPRTDSGNTIYF

v_gene: TRBV2
d_gene: TRBD2
j_gene: TRBJ2-2
abundance: many
CDR3nt: TGTGCCAGCAATGCCGGCGGGAGGGCCGCCGGGGAGCTGTTTTTT
CDR3aa: CASNAGGRAAGELFF